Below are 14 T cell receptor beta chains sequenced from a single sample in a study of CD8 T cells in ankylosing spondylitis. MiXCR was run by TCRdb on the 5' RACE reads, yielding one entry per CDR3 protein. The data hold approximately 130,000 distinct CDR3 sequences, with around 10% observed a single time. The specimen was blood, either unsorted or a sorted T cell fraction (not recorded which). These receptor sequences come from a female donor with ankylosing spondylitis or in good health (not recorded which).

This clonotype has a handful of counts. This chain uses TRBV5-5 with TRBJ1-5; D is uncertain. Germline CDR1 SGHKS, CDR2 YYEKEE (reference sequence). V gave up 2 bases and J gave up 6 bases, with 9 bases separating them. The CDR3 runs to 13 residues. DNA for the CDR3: TGTGCCAGCAGCTTTTTAGACGTTCAGCCCCAGCATTTT. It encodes CASSFLDVQPQHF.

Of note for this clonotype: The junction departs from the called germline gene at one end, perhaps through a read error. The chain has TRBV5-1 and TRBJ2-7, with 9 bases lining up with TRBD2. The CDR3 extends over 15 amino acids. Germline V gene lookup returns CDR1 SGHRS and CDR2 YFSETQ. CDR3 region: CVSSLTLAGSHEQYF. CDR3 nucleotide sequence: TGCGTCAGCAGCTTGACTCTAGCGGGATCCCACGAGCAGTACTTC.

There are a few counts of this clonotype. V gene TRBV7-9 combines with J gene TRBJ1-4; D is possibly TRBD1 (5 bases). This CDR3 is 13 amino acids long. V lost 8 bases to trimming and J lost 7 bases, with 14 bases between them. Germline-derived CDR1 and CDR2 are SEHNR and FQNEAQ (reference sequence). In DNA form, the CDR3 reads TGTGCCAGCGCCTGGGGCCCTGGTGAAAAACTGTTTTTT. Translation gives CASAWGPGEKLFF.

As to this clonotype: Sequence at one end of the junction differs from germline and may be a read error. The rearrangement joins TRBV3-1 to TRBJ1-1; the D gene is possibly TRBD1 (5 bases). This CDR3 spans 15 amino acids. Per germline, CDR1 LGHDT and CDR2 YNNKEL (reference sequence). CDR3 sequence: CASSQGINGGTEAFF. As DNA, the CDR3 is TGTGCGAGCAGCCAAGGAATCAATGGGGGCACTGAAGCTTTCTTT.

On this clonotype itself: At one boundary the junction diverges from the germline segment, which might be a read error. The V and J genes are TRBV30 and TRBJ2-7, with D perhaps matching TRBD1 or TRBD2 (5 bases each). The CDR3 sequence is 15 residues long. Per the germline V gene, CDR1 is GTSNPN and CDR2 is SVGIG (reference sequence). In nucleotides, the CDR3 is TGTGCCTGGAGTGTGTCGGGGCTGACGGGCTACAAGCAGTACTTC. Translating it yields CAWSVSGLTGYKQYF.

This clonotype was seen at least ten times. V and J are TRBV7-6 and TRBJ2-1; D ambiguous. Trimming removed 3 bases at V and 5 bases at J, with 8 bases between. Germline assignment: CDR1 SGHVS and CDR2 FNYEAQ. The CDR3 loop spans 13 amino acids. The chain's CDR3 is CASSFSFDNEQFF. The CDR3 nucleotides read TGTGCCAGCAGCTTCAGCTTCGACAATGAGCAGTTCTTC.

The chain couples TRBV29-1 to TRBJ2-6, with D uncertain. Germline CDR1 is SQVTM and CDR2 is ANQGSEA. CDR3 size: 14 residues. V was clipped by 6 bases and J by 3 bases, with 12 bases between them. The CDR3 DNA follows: TGCAGCGTGGCTACGGTGTTTGGGGCCAACGTCCTGACTTTC. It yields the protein CSVATVFGANVLTF. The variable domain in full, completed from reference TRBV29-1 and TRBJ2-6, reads SAVISQKPSRDICQRGTSLTIQCQVDSQVTMMFWYRQQPGQSLTLIATANQGSEATYESGFVIDKFPISRPNLTFSTLTVSNMSPEDSSIYLCSVATVFGANVLTFGAGSRLTVL.

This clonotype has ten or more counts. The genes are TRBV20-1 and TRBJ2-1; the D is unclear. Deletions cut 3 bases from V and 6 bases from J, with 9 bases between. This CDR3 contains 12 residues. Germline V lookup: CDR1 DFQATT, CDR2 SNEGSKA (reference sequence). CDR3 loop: CSASWLGNEQFF. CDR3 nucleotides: TGCAGTGCTAGTTGGCTGGGCAATGAGCAGTTCTTC.

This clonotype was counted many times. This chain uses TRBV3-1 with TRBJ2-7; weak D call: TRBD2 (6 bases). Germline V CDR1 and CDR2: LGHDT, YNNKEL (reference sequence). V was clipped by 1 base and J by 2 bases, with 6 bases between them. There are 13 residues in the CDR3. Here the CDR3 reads CASSQAGAYEQYF. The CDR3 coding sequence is TGTGCCAGCAGCCAAGCGGGGGCCTACGAGCAGTACTTC.

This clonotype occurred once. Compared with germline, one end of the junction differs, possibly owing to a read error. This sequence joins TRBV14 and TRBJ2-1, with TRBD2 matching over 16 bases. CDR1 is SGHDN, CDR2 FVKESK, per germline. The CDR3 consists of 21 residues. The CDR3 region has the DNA TGTGTCAGCAGTCAATTCTATCCGGGACTAGCGGGGGGGCCGTCCTACAATGAGCAGTTCTTC. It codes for CVSSQFYPGLAGGPSYNEQFF.

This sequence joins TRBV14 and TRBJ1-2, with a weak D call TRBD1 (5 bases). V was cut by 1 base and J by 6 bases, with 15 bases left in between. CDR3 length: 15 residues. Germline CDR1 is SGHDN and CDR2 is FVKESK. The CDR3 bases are TGTGCCAGCAGCCAAGTGATGAAACAGGTCGATGGCTACACCTTC. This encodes CASSQVMKQVDGYTF. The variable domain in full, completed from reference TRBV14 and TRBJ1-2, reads EAGVTQFPSHSVIEKGQTVTLRCDPISGHDNLYWYRRVMGKEIKFLLHFVKESKQDESGMPNNRFLAERTGGTYSTLKVQPAELEDSGVYFCASSQVMKQVDGYTFGSGTRLTVV.

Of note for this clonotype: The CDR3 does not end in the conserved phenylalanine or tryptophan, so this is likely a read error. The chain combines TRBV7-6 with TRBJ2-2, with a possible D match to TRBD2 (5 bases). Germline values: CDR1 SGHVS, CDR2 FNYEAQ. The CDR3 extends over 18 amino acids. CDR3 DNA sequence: TGTGCCAGCAGCTTATTACGATTCGAGGGCCCGAACACCTGGGAGCTGTTTTAT. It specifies CASSLLRFEGPNTWELFY.

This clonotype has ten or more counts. CDR3 protein: CASSPDRAYGYTF. The CDR3 region has the DNA TGTGCCAGCAGTCCGGACAGGGCCTATGGCTACACCTTC. The V gene is TRBV7-2, the J gene TRBJ1-2; 8 nucleotides align to TRBD1. After removal of 6 bases from V and 4 bases from J, the junction contained 4 bases not matched to a gene. CDR3 length: 13 amino acids. From germline, CDR1 is SGHTA and CDR2 FQGNSA.

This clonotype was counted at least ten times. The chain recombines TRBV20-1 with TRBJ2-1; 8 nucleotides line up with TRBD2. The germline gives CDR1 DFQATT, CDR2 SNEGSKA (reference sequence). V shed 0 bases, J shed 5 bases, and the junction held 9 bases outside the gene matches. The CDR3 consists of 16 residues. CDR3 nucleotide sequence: TGCAGTGCTAGAGATCAGAGCGGGAGAACGCACAATGAGCAGTTCTTC. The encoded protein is CSARDQSGRTHNEQFF.